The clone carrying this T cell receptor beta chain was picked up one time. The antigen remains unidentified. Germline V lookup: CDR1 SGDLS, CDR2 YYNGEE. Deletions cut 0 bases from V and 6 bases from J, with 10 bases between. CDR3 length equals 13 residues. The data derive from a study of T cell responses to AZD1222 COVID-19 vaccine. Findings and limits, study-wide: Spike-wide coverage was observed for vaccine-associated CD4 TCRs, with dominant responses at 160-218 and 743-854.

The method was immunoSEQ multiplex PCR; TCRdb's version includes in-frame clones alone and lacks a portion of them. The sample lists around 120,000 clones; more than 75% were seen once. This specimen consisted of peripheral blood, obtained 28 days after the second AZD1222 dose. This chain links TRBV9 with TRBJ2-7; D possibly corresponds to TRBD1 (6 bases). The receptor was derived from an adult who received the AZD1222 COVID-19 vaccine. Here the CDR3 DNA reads TGTGCCAGCAGCGTAGTGGGGGACACCGAGCAGTACTTC. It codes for CASSVVGDTEQYF. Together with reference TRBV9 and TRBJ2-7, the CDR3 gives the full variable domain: DSGVTQTPKHLITATGQRVTLRCSPRSGDLSVYWYQQSLDQGLQFLIQYYNGEERAKGNILERFSAQQFPDLHSELNLSSLELGDSALYFCASSVVGDTEQYFGPGTRLTVT.